This paragraph reports one T cell receptor beta chain. Its antigen is as yet unknown. The CDR3 sequence is 13 residues long. Looked up from germline, CDR1 is SGHTA and CDR2 is FQGNSA. V shed 0 bases and J shed 8 bases, with 8 bases lying between them. The sample originates from a study of cytomegalovirus exposure and HLA in healthy donors. Study conclusions and caveats: Within the approximately 120 validation repertoires, first-cohort TCR clusters tended to co-occur, according to a later analysis.

TCRdb's table, derived via immunoSEQ multiplex PCR, lists solely in-frame clones and lacks some. This sample has around 300,000 clones; approximately 87% occur once, and the top ten carry about 0.9%. The gene calls are TRBV7-2 and TRBJ2-1, with a tentative D call TRBD2 (6 bases). The receptor comes from a woman between 18 and 30 years old in good health and CMV-seronegative. The sample comprised PBMCs. The CDR3 protein is CASSLAGGDEQFF. The CDR3 DNA sequence: TGTGCCAGCAGCTTAGCGGGAGGAGATGAGCAGTTCTTC.